The present TCR beta chain was sequenced within a study of T cell responses to AZD1222 COVID-19 vaccine. At the level of the study: Samples with a second dose at about 4 or about 12 weeks were pooled together. Study-wide results and limits: Clonal diversity was possibly underestimated, and white British individuals and females predominated among donors. AZD1222 recipients seropositive at baseline numbered only 5 or 6. Researchers report vaccine-associated CD4 TCRs spanning spike, with dominance at 160-218 and 743-854.

Germline CDR1 reads MDHEN; CDR2 reads SYDVKM. The CDR3 runs to 16 residues. The V and J ends lost 5 bases and 0 bases, in that order; junction bases with no gene match: 9. TCRdb's table, derived via immunoSEQ multiplex PCR, lists solely in-frame clones and lacks some. The data show around 200,000 clones, approximately 91% seen once. Remarks on this clone: Its specificity is unknown.

The sample consisted of peripheral blood, taken on day 0 of AZD1222 vaccination. The source is an adult in good health. This chain joins TRBV28 and TRBJ2-7; 8 bases agree with TRBD1. CDR3 residues: CASSPTRGLSSYEQYF. DNA for the CDR3: TGTGCCAGCAGTCCAACCAGGGGGCTAAGCTCCTACGAGCAGTACTTC. The full variable domain, completed using reference TRBV28 and TRBJ2-7, is DVKVTQSSRYLVKRTGEKVFLECVQDMDHENMFWYRQDPGLGLRLIYFSYDVKMKEKGDIPEGYSVSREKKERFSLILESASTNQTSMYLCASSPTRGLSSYEQYFGPGTRLTVT.